This T cell receptor (beta chain) was recovered during a study of T cells in Graves' hyperthyroidism and ophthalmopathy. Clinical symptoms, serum thyroxine, TRAb, thyroid ultrasound and orbital computed tomography informed diagnoses. TCR beta CDR3 regions were amplified from RNA transcripts. The primer set for the first-round RT-PCR of the TCR CDR3 was HTBI. One entry per CDR3 protein, called by TCRdb with MiXCR from the multiplex PCR reads. The sample lists a few hundred thousand distinct CDR3 sequences, around a sixth seen once, with 25% to 30% in the top ten. This clonotype has just one count. Germline assignment: CDR1 SGHVS and CDR2 FQNEAQ. The CDR3 loop spans 15 amino acids. The ends lost 3 bases at V and 4 bases at J; junction bases unmatched: 4.

The TCR was taken from a woman aged 18-30 years with Graves' hyperthyroidism that later progressed to Graves' ophthalmopathy. The sample comprised blood. V is TRBV7-8 and J is TRBJ2-3; 10 bases line up with TRBD2. DNA of the CDR3: TGTGCCAGCAGCTTGGTGACTAGCGGGTCAGATACGCAGTATTTT. Translating it yields CASSLVTSGSDTQYF. Looking up the rest from reference TRBV7-8 and TRBJ2-3 gives the full variable domain: GAGVSQSPRYKVAKRGQDVALRCDPISGHVSLFWYQQALGQGPEFLTYFQNEAQLDKSGLPSDRFFAERPEGSVSTLKIQRTQQEDSAVYLCASSLVTSGSDTQYFGPGTRLTVL.